Listed below are T cell receptor beta chains from one sample, sequenced in a study of blood T cell repertoires in COVID-19. The protocol was immunoSEQ multiplex PCR, while the TCRdb copy is restricted to in-frame clones and leaves out a portion. In the table there are 110,000 to 150,000 clones, approximately 89% of which are singletons. The sequenced sample was peripheral blood. Receptor source: a woman between 45 and 65 years old with acute or convalescent COVID-19. The conserved cysteine and the conserved F or W are not part of the CDR3 here.

J gene,V gene,CDR3 protein
TRBJ2-1,TRBV9,ASSAWDSSSYNEQF
TRBJ2-1,TRBV6-4,ASSRELAGGYNEQF
TRBJ1-2,TRBV3-1/TRBV3-2,ASSQGGGPYGYT
TRBJ2-1,TRBV7-9,ASSLPTSGTSYNEQF
TRBJ2-7,TRBV6-5,ASSSSRTGGSYEQY
TRBJ2-2,TRBV25-1,ASSPEIRELF
TRBJ2-1,TRBV7-9,ASGTSGASSYNEQF
TRBJ2-3,TRBV14,ASSQGPGTDTQY
TRBJ1-2,TRBV12-3/TRBV12-4,ASRGDRDGYT
TRBJ2-3,TRBV7-3,ASSPGVGDSRSTRSTDTQY
TRBJ2-2,TRBV5-8,ASSLRGQGLIPGELF
TRBJ1-1,TRBV25-1,ASFGLQGNTEAF
TRBJ2-7,TRBV2,ASSGVTGGSRSEQY
TRBJ1-3,TRBV7-9,ASSRQGASGNTIY
TRBJ1-2,TRBV7-9,ASSFTGTGYGYT
TRBJ2-7,TRBV4-1,ASSQDQRGEQY
TRBJ1-4,TRBV10-3,AISEFAPRVGNEKLF
TRBJ1-5,TRBV30,AWSVTGEQPQH
TRBJ2-3,TRBV7-3,ASTVGLAISDTQY
TRBJ2-1,TRBV5-1,ASSHGRVNEQF
TRBJ1-1,TRBV7-9,ASSPRLNTEAF
TRBJ2-1,TRBV29-1,SVEGSSGIVYNEQF
TRBJ1-4,TRBV4-1,ASTLGEGNEKLF
TRBJ1-3,TRBV3-1/TRBV3-2,ASSQGRGGSRNTIY
TRBJ2-3,TRBV10-2,ASSVSGTDTQY
TRBJ1-6,TRBV6-4,ASSERSTNSPLH
TRBJ1-5,TRBV11-2,ASSLGAQPQH
TRBJ2-7,TRBV21-1,ASSRPRDSMGYEQY
TRBJ2-7,TRBV4-1,ASSQAATYEQY
TRBJ1-4,TRBV18,ASSPGTGFEKLF
TRBJ1-3,TRBV7-9,ASSLQGGNTIY
TRBJ2-7,TRBV29-1,SVETGQGTYEQY
TRBJ1-1,TRBV5-6,ASSLYTMNTEAF
TRBJ1-1,TRBV24-1,ATSDRGHPWGTEAF
TRBJ1-1,TRBV7-3,ASSLGVRTEAF
TRBJ1-5,TRBV18,ASSLSGTGYNQPQH
TRBJ1-5,TRBV19,ASTETGQGYNQPQH
TRBJ2-1,TRBV25-1,ASRDSGSYEQF
TRBJ2-7,TRBV18,ASSSYSDSYEQY